What follows is one T cell receptor (beta chain) and its context. The target of this receptor is not known. There are no base qualities to consult, and no much larger clone falls within one base. TCRbeta CDR3 regions were amplified from genomic DNA by means of the immunoSEQ Assay, a bias-controlled multiplex PCR. Per the authors' processing: The number of nucleated cells in each sample was estimated by amplification of reference gene primers within the assay. To quantify the absolute abundance of each unique TCRbeta CDR3 rearrangement, sequence reads were collapsed and filtered. For each sample, productive Simpson clonality was calculated as the square root of Simpson's diversity index across productive rearrangements. What TCRdb holds here is the immuneACCESS table cut down to in-frame rearrangements. Part of the clones is not present; checked against another copy, under half of the missing clones reflect an unresolved V gene, and the others are unexplained. V and J calls plus clone size are reproduced from that table; the DNA served to infer D and trimming. This sample is represented by about 130,000 clones; more than 80% of them were singletons. The leading ten clones occupy 3.2% of the sample.

At one collaborating source in Seattle, patients were enrolled during active infection and were followed longitudinally through the course of disease. Whole blood was collected in K2EDTA tubes by collaborating institutions according to the institutions' own protocols. For TCRbeta analysis, collaborators shipped samples as frozen whole blood, isolated PBMCs, or DNA extracted from either of those sample types. The V end loses 3 bases and the J end loses 0 bases, and a stretch of 15 bases separates them. CDR1 and CDR2 are read off the germline V gene as SGHTA and FQGTGA. Its CDR3 holds 17 amino acids, cysteine through phenylalanine. Here the CDR3 DNA is all that survives: 51 bases in frame from base 1. This sample was taken from a study of blood T cell repertoires in COVID-19 (dated by TCRdb to the early 2020s). The study in broad terms: The collaborator samples originated in the United States, Italy and Spain and spanned the acute and convalescent phases of COVID-19. The prospective study material was composed of cDNA or gDNA derived from T cells, B-cell-depleted T cells, or PBMCs. Deeply sampled blood TCRbeta repertoires from subjects exposed to, actively infected with, or recovered from COVID-19 were included in the dataset. A freely available public database, intended as a resource for researchers studying the immune response to SARS-CoV-2, is where the repertoires were released. Samples were obtained from the ongoing ImmuneRACE study (first 160 participants) and from about 1,300 subjects provided by 6 global collaborators. A de-identified subject ID, COVID-19 status, age in years and sex were almost always included in the sample metadata. Where HLA class I and class II types were available, the types were taken from metadata supplied by the sample provider, not from assay-based typing. The research as a whole found: How much clinical and demographic metadata was included differed by source and by participant, and the metadata was provided uncurated.

The chain couples TRBV7-3 to TRBJ2-1, with TRBD2 tentatively as D gene (5 bases match). The clonotype originates from a woman older than 75 with COVID-19, enrolled during active disease. The sequencing input was peripheral blood. The CDR3 region reads CASSFPTDSSSYNEQFF. In nucleotide form, the sequence is TGTGCCAGCAGCTTCCCGACGGACTCAAGCTCCTACAATGAGCAGTTCTTC.